This T cell receptor (beta chain) was sequenced during a study of blood T cell repertoires in COVID-19. Overall study: Samples came from the United States, Italy and Spain, spanning acute and convalescent COVID-19.

Only in-frame clones appear in the TCRdb table, and some are missing; sequencing was by immunoSEQ multiplex PCR. The sample lists over 150,000 clones, more than 75% seen once, with approximately 6.5% in the top ten. The CDR3 runs to 18 residues. CDR1 is LNHDA, CDR2 SQIVND, per germline (reference sequence). V was cut by 8 bases and J by 0 bases, with 20 bases left in between. Ages ranged from 18 to 89 years, with residence in about two dozen US areas. The study counted Cohort 3 donors as recovered given two negative PCRs, clearance, or symptom resolution. The sequence came from a woman between 45 and 60 years old who had recovered from COVID-19. This chain joins TRBV19 and TRBJ2-6; D uncertain. Sequenced material: PBMCs or T cells enriched from blood (not recorded which). CDR3 nucleotides: TGTGCCAGTTTCCCCTCGGGTTATTTCCTCTCTGGGGCCAACGTCCTGACTTTC. This encodes CASFPSGYFLSGANVLTF.